The clone carrying this T cell receptor beta chain was counted only a few times. Its antigen remains unidentified. Using its own MiXCR run on the RT-PCR reads, TCRdb lists one record per CDR3 protein. The sample shows 600,000 to 700,000 distinct CDR3 sequences, 12% to 15% of them seen only once. This CDR3 has 14 residues. The record originates from a study of response to subunit inactivated influenza vaccine. Study outcomes and limitations: Each seasonal flu vaccination may recruit only limited new T cells, authors suggested.

The clonotype comes from a man aged 50-60 years who received an inactivated influenza vaccine. The gene calls are TRBV21-1 and TRBJ2-7; TRBD1, as called in the table, went unchecked against the DNA. TRBV21-1 represents a pseudogene. Sequencing used PBMCs from blood, obtained 14 to 15 days before vaccination. The CDR3 DNA sequence: TGTGCCAGCGTACCCCGGGGAACTCTTTACGAGCAGTACTTC. Protein: CASVPRGTLYEQYF.